The rows below give T cell receptor beta chains drawn from one sample of a study of Ad26.COV2.S vaccination and SARS-CoV-2 variants. This table comes from immunoSEQ multiplex PCR, and its TCRdb copy is limited to in-frame clones, with some not included. The data hold fewer than 400,000 clones, with roughly 80% observed a single time. The sample was peripheral blood, taken in a trial of Ad26.COV2.S vaccine versus placebo. These receptors came from a person between 18 and 65 years old who received the Ad26.COV2.S COVID-19 vaccine or a placebo. Both conserved end residues are part of each CDR3. The order of the fields is D gene, clone size, J gene, V gene, CDR3 length, CDR3 DNA, CDR3 protein. A D gene is named only where the DNA matches it firmly. A clone size is listed for some rows: how often the clone was seen (once, few, many), or a class if it is expanded.

>TRBD1|.|TRBJ1-2|TRBV28|16
TGTGCCAGCAGTTCGTCCCGGGACAGGGGGCGGCATGGCTACACCTTC
CASSSSRDRGRHGYTF
>.|.|TRBJ1-1|TRBV2|11
TGTGCCAGCAGTGAAGTTACTGAAGCTTTCTTT
CASSEVTEAFF
>.|.|TRBJ1-2|TRBV21-1|17
TGTGCCACTAACAGGGCCCAAAACAGGGGAACCAACGATGGCTACACCTTC
CATNRAQNRGTNDGYTF
>.|.|TRBJ2-2|TRBV6-6|16
TGTGCCAGCAGTTACTCGTCCAGGGGAGGGACCGGGGAGCTGTTTTTT
CASSYSSRGGTGELFF
>.|once|TRBJ2-7|TRBV5-1|14
TGCGCCAGCAGCCACGCCCCAGGATTTTCCGAGCAGTACTTC
CASSHAPGFSEQYF
>TRBD1|few|TRBJ2-7|TRBV18|16
TGTGCCAGCTCACCGGCCCCCGGACAGGGGACCTACGAGCAGTACTTC
CASSPAPGQGTYEQYF
>.|.|TRBJ2-5|TRBV19|14
TGTGCCAGTAATTCCGAAATAGGGGAAGAGACCCAGTACTTC
CASNSEIGEETQYF
>TRBD1|.|TRBJ2-7|TRBV19|11
TGTGCCAGTAAGGGGGCGGGCGAGCAGTACTTC
CASKGAGEQYF
>.|.|TRBJ2-5|TRBV5-4|14
TGTGCCAGCAGTACCCGGGACCCAGCGCGGTCCCAGTACTTC
CASSTRDPARSQYF
>TRBD1|.|TRBJ2-7|TRBV2|14
TGTGCCAGCAGTCTCGGGACAGGGACCTACGAGCAGTACTTC
CASSLGTGTYEQYF
>.|.|TRBJ1-1|TRBV18|13
TGTGCCAGCTCACCAGACCTGAACACTGAAGCTTTCTTT
CASSPDLNTEAFF
>TRBD2|.|TRBJ2-7|TRBV27|14
TGTGCCAGCAGTTTTAGCGGGGGGCCCTACGAGCAGTACTTC
CASSFSGGPYEQYF
>.|.|TRBJ1-3|TRBV5-4|16
TGTGCCAGCAGCTTGGAAGGACAGCTCTCTGGAAACACCATATATTTT
CASSLEGQLSGNTIYF
>.|.|TRBJ2-5|TRBV28|15
TGTGCCAGCAGTCGGGACTCTTCGTACCAAGAGACCCAGTACTTC
CASSRDSSYQETQYF
>TRBD1|.|TRBJ2-2|TRBV10-1|15
TGCGCCAGCAGCAAGGGACAGGTCAACACCGGGGAGCTGTTTTTT
CASSKGQVNTGELFF
>.|.|TRBJ2-2|TRBV6-5|14
TGTGCCAGCAGTTACGGGGGAATGGGCGGGGAGCTGTTTTTT
CASSYGGMGGELFF
>.|.|TRBJ1-2|TRBV12-3/TRBV12-4|13
TGTGCCAGCAGTTCACACTCGACCTATGGCTACACCTTC
CASSSHSTYGYTF
>TRBD1|.|TRBJ2-1|TRBV7-8|15
TGTGCCAGCAGCCGCCGGGACAGGGACTACAATGAGCAGTTCTTC
CASSRRDRDYNEQFF
>.|.|TRBJ2-5|TRBV29-1|12
TGCAGCGGCAGGGTGGGAGAGGAGACCCAGTACTTC
CSGRVGEETQYF
>TRBD1|.|TRBJ1-6|TRBV5-4|15
TGTGCCAGCAGCAGGACAGGGGGCGGTAATTCACCCCTCCACTTT
CASSRTGGGNSPLHF
>TRBD1|.|TRBJ1-2|TRBV4-2|14
TGTGCCAGCAGCCCCTCGACAGGGTACTATGGCTACACCTTC
CASSPSTGYYGYTF
>TRBD1|many|TRBJ1-6|TRBV2|16
TGTGCCAGCAGTGGGGTCAGTTGGGACAGCAATTCACCCCTCCACTTT
CASSGVSWDSNSPLHF
>TRBD2|.|TRBJ2-5|TRBV7-2|20
TGTGCCAGCAGCTTAGCCCCACAGGGAGGACTAGCGGGGGGCCAAGAGACCCAGTACTTC
CASSLAPQGGLAGGQETQYF
>TRBD2|.|TRBJ2-2|TRBV5-4|17
TGTGCCAGCAGCTTGGGAAGGAGCGGGGGGGCGTTCGAGGAGCTGTTTTTT
CASSLGRSGGAFEELFF
>.|.|TRBJ2-2|TRBV5-1|16
TGCGCCAGCAGCTCCTCCTCTTTTTCCTTGCAAGGGGAGCTGTTTTTT
CASSSSSFSLQGELFF
>TRBD1|.|TRBJ2-5|TRBV7-9|15
TGTGCCAGCAGCTTAGCGCAGAGGGGGCTGGAGACCCAGTACTTC
CASSLAQRGLETQYF
>TRBD2|.|TRBJ2-5|TRBV4-1|15
TGCGCCAGCAGCGGGTCGGGGGGAAGACAAGAGACCCAGTACTTC
CASSGSGGRQETQYF
>.|few|TRBJ2-7|TRBV29-1|12
TGCAGCGTCAAACAGGGTTCCTACGAGCAGTACTTC
CSVKQGSYEQYF
>.|.|TRBJ2-7|TRBV29-1|12
TGCAGCGTTACCTGGACCTCCTACGAGCAGTACTTC
CSVTWTSYEQYF
>.|.|TRBJ1-2|TRBV18|15
TGTGCCAGCTCAGCCCGAGGAGCAGGGGCCTATGGCTACACCTTC
CASSARGAGAYGYTF
>TRBD1|few|TRBJ1-6|TRBV6-5|15
TGTGCCAGCCACGACAGGGGGGACTATAATTCACCCCTCCACTTT
CASHDRGDYNSPLHF